This T cell receptor beta chain was captured in a study of technical replicates of blood from a few donors (TCRdb year 2017). Receptors were amplified or captured by the immunoSEQ multiplex PCR assay. This immuneACCESS table, as held by TCRdb, lists in-frame sequences with V and J called but not all clones. Of the missing ones, under half trace to an unresolved V gene in checked studies; the others have no known cause. For this sample there are around 68,000 clones; approximately 97% appear just once. The ten largest clones capture approximately 0.26% of the sample. Regarding this clone: The antigen this receptor binds is unknown. No much larger clone exists at a distance of one base, and base qualities are not known.

V is reduced by 5 bases and J by 5 bases, leaving a spacing of 12 bases between them. The germline V gene sets CDR1 to MNHEY and CDR2 to SVGAGI. Its CDR3 holds 13 amino acids, cysteine through phenylalanine. Only the CDR3 part of the read is kept: 39 bases, read in frame from the first base. Sequenced sample: T cells isolated from PBMCs. The rearrangement joined TRBV6-5 to TRBJ1-1; D gene: possibly TRBD1, on 5 matching bases. The receptor comes from a human donor in good health. CDR3 region: CASSLQASTEAFF. Read as DNA, the sequence is TGTGCCAGCAGTCTACAGGCGAGTACTGAAGCTTTCTTT.